The 19 T cell receptor beta chains below were found in one sample sequenced in a study of blood T cell repertoires in COVID-19. The assay was immunoSEQ multiplex PCR, and TCRdb's table has in-frame clones only and misses some. Of hundreds of thousands of clones listed, approximately 85% are singletons. Sequenced: peripheral blood. All receptors come from a man aged 50-59 years with active or convalescent COVID-19.

V is TRBV7-9 and J is TRBJ2-1, with 10 bases fitting TRBD2. Germline V gene sequence: CDR1 SEHNR, CDR2 FQNEAQ (reference sequence). The CDR3 runs 14 residues. Trimming removed 8 bases from V and 6 bases from J; junction bases left unmatched: 7. The CDR3 sequence is CASGTSATGNEQFF. CDR3 sequence (DNA): TGTGCCAGCGGGACTAGCGCCACAGGCAATGAGCAGTTCTTC. Supplemented by reference TRBV7-9 and TRBJ2-1, the full variable domain reads DTGVSQNPRHKITKRGQNVTFRCDPISEHNRLYWYRQTLGQGPEFLTYFQNEAQLEKSRLLSDRFSAERPKGSFSTLEIQRTEQGDSAMYLCASGTSATGNEQFFGPGTRLTVL.

J is TRBJ2-7 and V is TRBV13; weak D call: TRBD2 (7 bases). Between the trimmed V and J ends, which lost 2 bases and 2 bases, there was a span of 19 bases. The CDR3 is made up of 17 amino acids. Germline CDR1 and CDR2: PRHDT and FYEKMQ (reference sequence). The CDR3 DNA reads as TGTGCCAGCAGCTTAACTTTCGGGGGCGGGAGCGCCTACGAGCAGTACTTC. This gives the protein CASSLTFGGGSAYEQYF.

J is TRBJ1-1 and V is TRBV18; TRBD1 matches 10 bases. Looked up from germline, CDR1 is KGHSH and CDR2 is LQKENI. This CDR3 region has 18 residues. Trimming took 0 bases from V and 0 from J; bases not matched to a gene: 7. CDR3: CASSPPMGTGAMNTEAFF. DNA of the CDR3: TGTGCCAGCTCACCACCTATGGGGACAGGGGCCATGAACACTGAAGCTTTCTTT. Using reference TRBV18 and TRBJ1-1 for the parts outside the CDR3, the full variable domain is NAGVMQNPRHLVRRRGQEARLRCSPMKGHSHVYWYRQLPEEGLKFMVYLQKENIIDESGMPKERFSAEFPKEGPSILRIQQVVRGDSAAYFCASSPPMGTGAMNTEAFFGQGTRLTVV.

Regarding this clone: With a much larger clone just one base away, this may be a read error. This chain uses TRBV5-5 with TRBJ1-1; no reliable D call. V lost 1 base to trimming and J lost 0 bases, with 4 bases between them. The CDR3 loop spans 13 amino acids. CDR1 and CDR2 from the germline V gene are SGHKS and YYEKEE (reference sequence). The CDR3 is CASSLSVNTEAFF. In DNA, the CDR3 is TGTGCCAGCAGCTTGTCAGTGAACACTGAAGCTTTCTTT. Together with reference TRBV5-5 and TRBJ1-1, the CDR3 gives the full variable domain: DAGVTQSPTHLIKTRGQQVTLRCSPISGHKSVSWYQQVLGQGPQFIFQYYEKEERGRGNFPDRFSARQFPNYSSELNVNALLLGDSALYLCASSLSVNTEAFFGQGTRLTVV.

V is TRBV10-3 and J is TRBJ2-7; D gene unclear. V lost 2 bases to trimming and J lost 7 bases, with 9 bases between them. This CDR3 comprises 12 residues. Germline-derived CDR1 and CDR2 are ENHRY and SYGVKD. CDR3 DNA: TGTGCCATCAGTGAGGCGGCGAGAGAGCAGTACTTC. Its translation: CAISEAAREQYF.

This chain joins TRBV30 and TRBJ1-1, with 7 nucleotides matching TRBD1. CDR3 length: 13 amino acids. The ends lost 1 base at V and 4 bases at J; junction bases unmatched: 3. Germline CDR1 is GTSNPN and CDR2 is SVGIG (reference sequence). In nucleotides, the CDR3 is TGTGCCTGGAGTGGTCAGGGGGGCACTGAAGCTTTCTTT. Protein sequence: CAWSGQGGTEAFF.

The V and J genes are TRBV6-2 or TRBV6-3 and TRBJ1-5; D is perhaps TRBD1 (6 bases). Trimming removed 2 bases from V and 6 bases from J, with 11 bases in between. This CDR3 is 14 amino acids long. Germline V CDR1 and CDR2: MNHEY, SVGEGT. The CDR3 loop reads CASSYRDTSQPQHF. CDR3 bases: TGTGCCAGCAGTTACAGGGACACTAGTCAGCCCCAGCATTTT.

This clone was found a few times. The rearrangement uses TRBV15 and TRBJ1-4; 8 bases fit TRBD1. Germline trimming cut 3 bases from V and 0 bases from J; bases unmatched to any gene: 3. The CDR3 spans 16 residues. Looked up from germline, CDR1 is LNHNV and CDR2 is YYDKDF (reference sequence). The CDR3 DNA follows: TGTGCCACCAGCAGCGGACAGGGCACAACTAATGAAAAACTGTTTTTT. This encodes CATSSGQGTTNEKLFF. The variable domain in full, completed from reference TRBV15 and TRBJ1-4, reads DAMVIQNPRYQVTQFGKPVTLSCSQTLNHNVMYWYQQKSSQAPKLLFHYYDKDFNNEADTPDNFQSRRPNTSFCFLDIRSPGLGDTAMYLCATSSGQGTTNEKLFFGSGTQLSVL.

Details on this clone: The same CDR3 also results from other DNA sequences found in this sample. This rearrangement joins TRBV20-1 to TRBJ1-1, with no clear D. Trimming took 6 bases from V and 7 from J, leaving 9 bases between them. Per germline, CDR1 DFQATT and CDR2 SNEGSKA (reference sequence). The CDR3 has 10 amino acids. The CDR3, as DNA: TGCAGTGCCCGTCTCAGTGAAGCTTTCTTT. Amino acid sequence: CSARLSEAFF.

The chain couples TRBV6-5 to TRBJ2-7; TRBD1 is a possible D gene (6 bases). Germline V CDR1 and CDR2: MNHEY, SVGAGI. The CDR3 sequence is 13 residues long. Trimming stripped 7 bases from V and 2 bases from J, with 12 bases between. The CDR3 loop is CASMLGTPYEQYF. The CDR3 region has the DNA TGTGCCAGCATGCTAGGGACACCCTACGAGCAGTACTTC.

J is TRBJ2-2 and V is TRBV5-1; perhaps TRBD1 as D (6 bases). This CDR3 spans 16 amino acids. The V end lost 4 bases, the J end lost 1 base, and 14 bases lay between the germline ends. The germline CDR1 and CDR2 sequences are SGHRS and YFSETQ. In nucleotides, the CDR3 is TGCGCCAGCAGCCAGACCGGGACACTGAACACCGGGGAGCTGTTTTTT. It yields the protein CASSQTGTLNTGELFF.

The chain links TRBV28 to TRBJ2-3; 7 nucleotides match TRBD2. The CDR3 is 16 amino acids. The trim removed 3 bases at V and 2 bases at J, leaving 8 bases unmatched. Germline V CDR1 and CDR2: MDHEN, SYDVKM. This CDR3 is CASSFLGGSNTDTQYF. CDR3 in DNA: TGTGCCAGCAGTTTCCTCGGCGGGAGTAACACAGATACGCAGTATTTT.

The J gene is TRBJ1-1, the V gene TRBV5-1; D is undetermined. V was pared by 4 bases and J by 4 bases, with 11 bases between. CDR1 is SGHRS and CDR2 is YFSETQ in the germline V gene. The CDR3 is made up of 13 amino acids. The CDR3 DNA sequence: TGCGCCAGCAGCCCTGACCCGGGCACTGAAGCTTTCTTT. It translates to CASSPDPGTEAFF.

This sequence joins TRBV5-4 and TRBJ2-5, with 8 bases fitting TRBD2. V lost 0 bases and J lost 5; bases outside the gene matches: 9. CDR3 length: 16 amino acids. CDR1 and CDR2 from the germline V gene are SGHNT and YYREEE (reference sequence). The CDR3 DNA follows: TGTGCCAGCAGCTTGGGTTTGAGCGGGAGCTGGGAGACCCAGTACTTC. Its protein product is CASSLGLSGSWETQYF.

With respect to this clone: Within the sample, other DNA sequences also encode this same CDR3. The gene calls are TRBV12-3 or TRBV12-4 and TRBJ2-3; D ambiguous. V dropped 1 base and J dropped 4 bases, with 3 bases sitting between them. The CDR3 consists of 12 residues. The CDR3 loop reads CASSLDSDTQYF. CDR3 in DNA: TGTGCCAGCAGTTTAGACTCAGATACGCAGTATTTT.

Here the CDR3 reads CTSSPGTVRGEKLFF. The CDR3 nucleotides are TGCACCAGCAGCCCGGGGACAGTCCGAGGTGAAAAACTGTTTTTT. The rearrangement joins TRBV1 to TRBJ1-4; the table's D call, TRBD1, was not checked against the DNA. TRBV1 is an annotated pseudogene. The CDR3 is 15 amino acids.

The CDR3 loop is CASSTSSRGLAGEEQFF. The CDR3 nucleotides read TGTGCCAGCAGCACCTCTTCAAGGGGACTAGCGGGAGAAGAGCAGTTCTTC. This rearrangement joins TRBV9 to TRBJ2-1, with TRBD2 matching 14 bases. J lost 10 bases, V lost 4 bases, and 13 bases had no gene match. Germline CDR1 SGDLS, CDR2 YYNGEE. The CDR3 is made up of 17 amino acids.

The V gene is TRBV18, the J gene TRBJ1-2; a possible D gene is TRBD1 (5 bases). Germline V lookup: CDR1 KGHSH, CDR2 LQKENI. The V end was cut by 0 bases, the J end by 9 bases, with 14 bases between. There are 14 residues in the CDR3. The CDR3 spells CASSPPGAPGSYTF. CDR3 bases: TGTGCCAGCTCACCACCAGGGGCTCCTGGGAGCTACACCTTC.

The chain combines TRBV7-8 with TRBJ1-6; D gene uncertain. Germline V CDR1 and CDR2: SGHVS, FQNEAQ. Trimming shortened V by 1 base and J by 5 bases, and 6 bases separated the two germline ends. The CDR3 spans 14 residues. The CDR3 DNA is TGTGCCAGCAGCTTAGGGCAGGATAATTCACCCCTCCACTTT. This codes for CASSLGQDNSPLHF.